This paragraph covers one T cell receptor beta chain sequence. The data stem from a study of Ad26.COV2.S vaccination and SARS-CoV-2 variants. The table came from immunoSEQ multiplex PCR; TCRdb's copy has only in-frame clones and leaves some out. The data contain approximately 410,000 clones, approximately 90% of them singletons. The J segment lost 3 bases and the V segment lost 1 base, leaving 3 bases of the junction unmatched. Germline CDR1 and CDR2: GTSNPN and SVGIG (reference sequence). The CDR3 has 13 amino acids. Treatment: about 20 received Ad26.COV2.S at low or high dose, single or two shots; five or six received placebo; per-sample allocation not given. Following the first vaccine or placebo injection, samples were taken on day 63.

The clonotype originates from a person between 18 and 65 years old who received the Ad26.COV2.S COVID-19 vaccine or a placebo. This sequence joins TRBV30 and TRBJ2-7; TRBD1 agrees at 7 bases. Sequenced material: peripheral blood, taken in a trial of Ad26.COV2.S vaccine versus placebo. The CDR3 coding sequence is TGTGCCTGGAGTGAAGGACAGGTCTACGAGCAGTACTTC. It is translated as CAWSEGQVYEQYF.